The 12 T cell receptor beta chains listed next were all sequenced from one sample in a study of tumor-infiltrating lymphocytes in glioblastoma multiforme. Multiple V-beta primers and a C-beta primer amplified TCRB from RNA. TCRdb passed the multiplex PCR reads through MiXCR, listing each CDR3 protein once. The data show 25,000 to 40,000 distinct CDR3 sequences, roughly 64% seen once. Specimen: brain tumor tissue. These receptors came from a male donor with glioblastoma.

This clonotype was detected many times. This chain connects TRBV5-6 to TRBJ2-5; maybe TRBD1 (6 bases). The CDR3 length is 13 residues. V gave up 5 bases and J gave up 9 bases, with 17 bases separating them. CDR1 and CDR2 from the germline V gene are SGHDT and YYEEEE. The CDR3 bases are TGTGCCAGCAGTCGGGACATTCGAGGGGCCCAGTACTTC. Translation: CASSRDIRGAQYF.

Of note for this clonotype: Because it lacks the conserved phenylalanine or tryptophan at the end, this CDR3 is likely a read error. V gene TRBV6-1 combines with J gene TRBJ2-7; 9 bases match TRBD1. The CDR3 is 15 amino acids. V shed 6 bases, J shed 0 bases, and the junction held 6 bases outside the gene matches. Per the germline V gene, CDR1 is MNHNS and CDR2 is SASEGT. The CDR3 DNA follows: TGTGCCAGCAGATTGGACAGGGGAATCTCCTACGAGCAGTACATC. It specifies CASRLDRGISYEQYI.

Comments on this clonotype: The final CDR3 position lacks the conserved phenylalanine or tryptophan, pointing to a likely read error. It is unclear where the CDR3 begins or ends on the DNA, so no DNA is shown, and the CDR3 is as TCRdb lists it. This chain uses TRBV10-3 with TRBJ2-7; TRBD1, the table's D call, lacks a check against the DNA. Counting both end residues, the CDR3 totals 16 amino acids. Germline loops: CDR1 ENHRY, CDR2 SYGVKD. CDR3 sequence: CAISESGRDSSYEQHS.

Details on this clonotype: Given a much more abundant clone one base away, this may be a read error. The CDR3 reads CASRQITSGRNAQFF. Written as DNA, the CDR3 is TGTGCCAGCAGACAAATAACTAGCGGGAGGAATGCGCAGTTCTTC. The genes are TRBV7-9 and TRBJ2-1; 12 bases line up with TRBD2. CDR1 and CDR2 (germline): SEHNR, FQNEAQ (reference sequence). The CDR3 length is 15 residues.

The chain combines TRBV11-2 with TRBJ2-1; 11 positions agree with TRBD2. This CDR3 contains 15 residues. CDR1 and CDR2 from the germline V gene are SGHAT and FQNNGV. V lost 1 base to trimming and J lost 15 bases; unmatched junction nucleotides: 11. CDR3 loop: CASSLVTSGSNKRFF. The CDR3 bases are TGTGCCAGCAGCTTAGTAACTAGCGGGAGTAATAAGCGGTTCTTC.

As regards this clonotype: One end of the junction fails to match germline, which may point to a read error. This rearrangement joins TRBV7-9 to TRBJ2-7, with 11 bases fitting TRBD1. In germline, CDR1 is SEHNR, CDR2 FQNEAQ (reference sequence). The CDR3 sequence is 16 residues long. The CDR3 is CARRNTGQGVTYEQYF. For the CDR3, the DNA is TGTGCCAGGAGGAACACGGGACAGGGGGTAACCTACGAACAGTACTTC.

The CDR3 protein is CASSYTSGPDTQYF. The CDR3 coding sequence is TGTGCCAGCAGTTACACTAGCGGTCCGGATACGCAGTATTTT. The J gene is TRBJ2-3, the V gene TRBV6-2 or TRBV6-3; 8 nucleotides agree with TRBD2. The germline CDR1 and CDR2 sequences are MNHEY and SVGEGT. The J segment lost 6 bases and the V segment lost 2 bases, leaving 4 bases of the junction unmatched. The CDR3 runs to 14 residues.

Comment on this clonotype: A read error may be the cause here, since a much bigger clone is one base away. The chain carries TRBV21-1 and TRBJ2-7; TRBD2 reflects the table's D call only, with no check against the DNA. TRBV21-1 is given as a pseudogene. The CDR3 runs 15 residues. CDR3 amino acids: CASGNSGPYGDEQYF. In nucleotides, the CDR3 is TGTGCCAGCGGCAATAGTGGGCCATACGGGGACGAGCAGTACTTC.

Turning to this clonotype: At one end, the junction sequence differs from germline, possibly due to a read error. This chain connects TRBV10-3 to TRBJ1-2; 9 nucleotides align to TRBD1. The CDR3 has 15 amino acids. Per germline, CDR1 ENHRY and CDR2 SYGVKD. CDR3 in DNA: TGTGCCATCAGTCAGGGACAGGGATCTAATTATGGCTACGCCTTC. As protein: CAISQGQGSNYGYAF.

The chain carries TRBV6-5 and TRBJ2-1; D remains unclear. The CDR3 has 15 residues. V lost 4 bases, J lost 5 bases, and 15 bases lay in between. Germline assignment: CDR1 MNHEY and CDR2 SVGAGI. CDR3 region: CASSWNTDANNEQFF. The CDR3 DNA is TGTGCCAGCAGTTGGAATACGGACGCAAACAATGAGCAGTTCTTC.

This clonotype was found a few times. The V call is TRBV20-1, the J call TRBJ1-1; the D gene is possibly TRBD1 (6 bases). Germline loops: CDR1 DFQATT, CDR2 SNEGSKA (reference sequence). CDR3 length: 15 amino acids. Between the trimmed V and J ends, which lost 3 bases and 3 bases, there was a span of 17 bases. Here the CDR3 reads CSASPRGLTHTEAFF. The CDR3 DNA is TGCAGTGCTAGCCCTCGGGGGCTTACCCACACTGAAGCTTTCTTT.

Points on this clonotype: A much larger clone is a single base away; this may be a read error. This sequence joins TRBV28 and TRBJ2-7, with 8 bases that match TRBD1. The CDR3 runs 16 residues. Looked up from germline, CDR1 is MDHEN and CDR2 is SYDVKM. This chain's CDR3 is CTSRKGPGQGGHEQYF. CDR3 coding DNA: TGTACCAGCAGAAAAGGTCCCGGACAGGGCGGTCACGAGCAGTACTTC.